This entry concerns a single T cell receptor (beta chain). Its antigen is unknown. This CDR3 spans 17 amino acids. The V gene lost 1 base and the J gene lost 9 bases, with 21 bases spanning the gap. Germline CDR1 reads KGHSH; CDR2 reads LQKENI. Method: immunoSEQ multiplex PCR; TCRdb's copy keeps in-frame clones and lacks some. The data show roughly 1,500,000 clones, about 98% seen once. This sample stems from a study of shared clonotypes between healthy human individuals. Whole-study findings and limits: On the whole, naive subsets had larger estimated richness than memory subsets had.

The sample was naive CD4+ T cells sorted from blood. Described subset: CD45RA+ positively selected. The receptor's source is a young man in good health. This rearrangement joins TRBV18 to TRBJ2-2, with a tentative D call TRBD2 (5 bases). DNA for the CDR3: TGTGCCAGCTCACCACTTGATTTGGCGGGTCGGATTCGGGAGCTGTTTTTT. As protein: CASSPLDLAGRIRELFF.